Included here is one TCR beta chain sequence, with context. Its target is unknown. This CDR3 has 12 residues. Trimming cost V 6 bases and J 1 base, with 6 bases left between them. Germline values: CDR1 SNHLY, CDR2 FYNNEI. This record belongs to a study of long-term antiretroviral therapy in people with HIV. Notes on the study in general: Pre-ART expanded TRB clones stayed dominant throughout, though often decreasing after ART.

The immunoSEQ assay was v3.0, run at survey level. Only in-frame clones appear in the TCRdb table, and some are missing; sequencing was by immunoSEQ multiplex PCR. Found here are 20,000 to 25,000 clones, roughly 91% of them singletons; the top ten hold around 3.2%. This specimen was unsorted PBMCs, taken 2.3 years after starting antiretroviral therapy. This sequence joins TRBV2 and TRBJ1-1; unclear D gene. The TCR was taken from a man aged 60 to 75 with HIV. CDR3 residues: CASRAANTEAFF. The CDR3, as DNA: TGTGCCAGCAGGGCCGCGAACACTGAAGCTTTCTTT.